Listed below are T cell receptor beta chains from one sample, sequenced in a study of immune evolution from preneoplasia to lung adenocarcinoma. The assay was immunoSEQ multiplex PCR, and TCRdb's table has in-frame clones only and misses some. The repertoire holds approximately 4,900 clones, with about 88% as singletons. The sample comprised FFPE atypical adenomatous hyperplasia tissue from the lung. The origin of the receptors is a person aged 65-85 years with lung adenocarcinoma. The CDR3 runs from the conserved cysteine through the conserved F or W. Fields, in order: clone size, CDR3 length, D gene, V gene, J gene, CDR3 protein, CDR3 DNA. The D gene is left open where the match is weak. Where a row states a size, it is once, few, many or the class of an expanded clone; other rows omit it.

NA	11	NA	TRBV11-2	TRBJ2-2	CASSLTGELFF	TGTGCCAGCAGCTTAACCGGGGAGCTGTTTTTT
NA	17	TRBD1	TRBV7-7	TRBJ2-2	CASSLARTGMATGELFF	TGTGCTAGCAGCTTAGCGAGGACAGGGATGGCCACCGGGGAGCTGTTTTTT
NA	13	TRBD2	TRBV19	TRBJ2-3	CASTGGGGDTQYF	TGTGCCAGTACGGGCGGGGGAGGGGATACGCAGTATTTT
NA	12	NA	TRBV9	TRBJ2-1	CASSAGVNEQFF	TGTGCCAGCAGCGCCGGGGTTAATGAGCAGTTCTTC
few	16	TRBD2	TRBV7-9	TRBJ2-3	CASSPTSGRATDTQYF	TGTGCCAGCAGCCCCACTAGCGGGAGGGCCACAGATACGCAGTATTTT
NA	13	NA	TRBV7-3	TRBJ1-1	CASSLGQNTEAFF	TGTGCCAGCAGCTTAGGACAGAACACTGAAGCTTTCTTT
NA	15	TRBD2	TRBV6-1	TRBJ2-3	CASSGLAGETDTQYF	TGTGCCAGCAGCGGACTAGCGGGAGAGACAGATACGCAGTATTTT
once	15	NA	TRBV5-1	TRBJ1-2	CASSYRDAPNYGYTF	TGCGCCAGCAGCTATCGGGACGCACCTAACTATGGCTACACCTTC
NA	15	NA	TRBV13	TRBJ2-1	CASSASMSSYNEQFF	TGTGCCAGCAGCGCGAGCATGAGCTCCTACAATGAGCAGTTCTTC
NA	14	NA	TRBV7-9	TRBJ2-5	CASSLTGLQETQYF	TGTGCCAGCAGCTTAACGGGGTTGCAAGAGACCCAGTACTTC
NA	14	NA	TRBV19	TRBJ1-5	CASSITGAGQPQHF	TGTGCCAGTAGTATTACGGGGGCAGGTCAGCCCCAGCATTTT
NA	16	NA	TRBV7-9	TRBJ2-1	CASSFYSLSSYNEQFF	TGTGCCAGCAGCTTCTACAGCCTGAGCTCCTACAATGAGCAGTTCTTC
NA	13	NA	TRBV2	TRBJ1-2	CASRPGVNYGYTF	TGTGCCAGCAGACCTGGGGTTAACTATGGCTACACCTTC
NA	13	NA	TRBV6-6	TRBJ1-2	CASTTPPRGGYTF	TGTGCCAGCACCACACCCCCCAGGGGAGGCTACACCTTC
NA	15	TRBD1	TRBV10-3	TRBJ2-7	CAINGQGASRDEQYF	TGTGCCATCAATGGACAGGGGGCCTCTCGCGACGAGCAGTACTTC
NA	13	NA	TRBV10-2	TRBJ1-5	CASSESYRDPQHF	TGCGCCAGCAGTGAGTCCTACAGGGACCCCCAGCATTTT
NA	15	NA	TRBV9	TRBJ2-2	CASSESGLNTGELFF	TGTGCCAGCAGCGAGAGCGGGCTTAACACCGGGGAGCTGTTTTTT
once	18	NA	TRBV19	TRBJ2-5	CASSNNLGIGVGKETQYF	TGTGCCAGTAGTAACAACTTGGGGATAGGGGTCGGGAAGGAGACCCAGTACTTC
NA	14	NA	TRBV4-2	TRBJ2-7	CASSQPTSSGEQYF	TGTGCCAGCAGCCAACCCACTAGCTCTGGCGAGCAGTACTTC
NA	15	NA	TRBV5-1	TRBJ1-4	CASSLGDGPNEKLFF	TGCGCCAGCAGCCTAGGGGACGGTCCTAATGAAAAACTGTTTTTT
NA	14	NA	TRBV2	TRBJ1-3	CASSLRRSGNTIYF	TGTGCCAGCAGCCTCCGTCGCTCTGGAAACACCATATATTTT
few	16	NA	TRBV10-3	TRBJ1-1	CAISEIIGPLRAEAFF	TGTGCCATCAGTGAGATAATAGGGCCCCTACGGGCAGAAGCTTTCTTT
NA	13	NA	TRBV2	TRBJ1-1	CASSEVPNTEAFF	TGTGCCAGCAGTGAAGTTCCAAACACTGAAGCTTTCTTT
NA	15	NA	TRBV5-4	TRBJ2-2	CASSPEGGRTGELFF	TGTGCCAGCAGCCCGGAGGGGGGGCGGACCGGGGAGCTGTTTTTT
NA	15	NA	TRBV5-6	TRBJ2-3	CASSPLTGNADTQYF	TGTGCCAGCAGCCCACTCACGGGGAATGCAGATACGCAGTATTTT
NA	13	NA	TRBV11-2	TRBJ1-1	CASNSNMNTEAFF	TGTGCCAGCAACAGTAACATGAACACTGAAGCTTTCTTT
NA	14	NA	TRBV27	TRBJ2-7	CASSLSQGGYEQYF	TGTGCCAGCAGTTTGTCGCAGGGAGGCTACGAGCAGTACTTC
NA	13	NA	TRBV2	TRBJ2-3	CASSQIVRDTQYF	TGTGCCAGCAGTCAAATAGTCCGAGATACGCAGTATTTT
once	14	TRBD1	TRBV6-6	TRBJ2-7	CASSYDRGGGEQYF	TGTGCCAGCAGTTACGACAGGGGGGGTGGCGAGCAGTACTTC
once	13	NA	TRBV28	TRBJ2-5	CASSLPLQETQYF	TGTGCCAGCAGTTTACCACTGCAAGAGACCCAGTACTTC
once	14	NA	TRBV7-9	TRBJ2-5	CASSRDSVQETQYF	TGTGCCAGCAGTCGCGACAGCGTCCAAGAGACCCAGTACTTC
NA	13	NA	TRBV7-9	TRBJ1-1	CASSLGTRSEAFF	TGTGCCAGCAGCTTAGGGACGCGGTCAGAAGCTTTCTTT
NA	15	NA	TRBV7-8	TRBJ1-4	CASSLTAGRPEKLFF	TGTGCCAGCAGCCTTACGGCGGGGCGTCCGGAAAAACTGTTTTTT
NA	15	NA	TRBV28	TRBJ1-3	CASRAQGYSGNTIYF	TGTGCCAGCAGAGCCCAGGGTTACTCTGGAAACACCATATATTTT
once	13	NA	TRBV30	TRBJ2-5	CAWSPGGEETQYF	TGTGCCTGGAGTCCGGGGGGCGAAGAGACCCAGTACTTC
NA	14	NA	TRBV18	TRBJ1-4	CASSSTGTNEKLFF	TGTGCCAGCTCATCGACGGGAACTAATGAAAAACTGTTTTTT
NA	16	NA	TRBV9	TRBJ1-2	CASSVGGGGRGYGYTF	TGTGCCAGCAGCGTAGGAGGTGGGGGCAGGGGCTATGGCTACACCTTC
NA	12	NA	TRBV28	TRBJ2-7	CASRQGPYEQYF	TGTGCCAGCAGACAGGGTCCGTACGAGCAGTACTTC
once	13	NA	TRBV5-1	TRBJ1-2	CASSLGTDRGYTF	TGCGCCAGCAGCTTGGGGACAGATCGAGGCTACACCTTC
NA	14	NA	TRBV14	TRBJ2-7	CASSPAGRAYEQYF	TGTGCCAGCAGCCCGGCAGGCAGAGCCTACGAGCAGTACTTC
few	17	NA	TRBV11-1	TRBJ2-3	CASSLDPPGRNTDTQYF	TGTGCCAGCAGCTTAGACCCCCCGGGTCGTAACACAGATACGCAGTATTTT
NA	12	NA	TRBV10-3	TRBJ2-5	CAISESRETQYF	TGTGCCATCAGTGAGTCGAGGGAGACCCAGTACTTC
NA	16	TRBD2	TRBV30	TRBJ2-7	CAWSELAGGSRHEQYF	TGTGCCTGGAGTGAACTAGCGGGGGGGTCACGCCACGAGCAGTACTTC
NA	14	TRBD2	TRBV7-2	TRBJ2-7	CASSSTGTSPEQYF	TGTGCCAGCAGCTCCACCGGGACTAGCCCAGAGCAGTACTTC
once	15	TRBD1	TRBV6-5	TRBJ1-2	CASSYETGATYGYTF	TGTGCCAGCAGTTATGAGACAGGGGCTACCTATGGCTACACCTTC
NA	15	NA	TRBV5-6	TRBJ2-2	CASSLVPGFPGELFF	TGTGCCAGCAGCTTGGTTCCAGGCTTCCCCGGGGAGCTGTTTTTT
NA	17	NA	TRBV11-2	TRBJ2-1	CASSPRLGKWVDNEQFF	TGTGCCAGCAGCCCCCGACTGGGGAAGTGGGTAGACAATGAGCAGTTCTTC
NA	12	TRBD1	TRBV5-4	TRBJ1-1	CASTYRGTEAFF	TGTGCCAGCACCTACAGGGGGACTGAAGCTTTCTTT
once	16	TRBD1	TRBV5-6	TRBJ1-1	CASSLGIDRVGTEAFF	TGTGCCAGCAGCCTCGGGATCGACAGGGTGGGCACTGAAGCTTTCTTT
NA	19	NA	TRBV13	TRBJ2-6	CASSLIRDRPGSGANVLTF	TGTGCCAGCAGCTTAATACGTGACAGGCCGGGCTCTGGGGCCAACGTCCTGACTTTC
few	15	TRBD1	TRBV15	TRBJ2-7	CATSIDRGYPYEQYF	TGTGCCACCAGCATAGACAGGGGCTATCCCTACGAGCAGTACTTC